Listed below are T cell receptor beta chains from one sample, sequenced in a study of human T cells and chemical hapten exposure. TCRdb re-analysed the RACE reads in MiXCR, keeping a single row per CDR3 protein. The sample records more than 85,000 distinct CDR3 sequences, 6.5% to 10% being singletons. Material: whole blood, obtained in connection with sensitization to the hapten diphenylcyclopropenone (DPC). The source is a man in his forties with alopecia areata. Some clones in this sample may be carry-over from other donors' samples. The CDR3 runs from the conserved cysteine through the conserved F or W. D genes are given only for firm matches. The size field is filled for only some rows; it gives once, few, many or a size class.

15	TRBV14	TRBJ1-1	NA	NA	CASSKRGEWYTEAFF	TGTGCCAGCAGCAAAAGGGGGGAGTGGTACACTGAAGCTTTCTTT
16	TRBV4-3	TRBJ2-1	many	TRBD2	CASSQAGLAGGYEQFF	TGCGCCAGCAGCCAAGCCGGACTAGCGGGAGGCTATGAGCAGTTCTTC
14	TRBV15	TRBJ2-7	NA	TRBD1	CATSRDRGLYEQYF	TGTGCCACCAGCAGAGACAGGGGGTTATACGAGCAGTACTTC
17	TRBV7-8	TRBJ2-1	NA	TRBD2	CASSLSVSGGGYNEQFF	TGTGCCAGCAGCTTATCGGTGTCGGGAGGCGGCTACAATGAGCAGTTCTTC
15	TRBV24-1	TRBJ2-2	many	TRBD2	CATSREGPSTGELFF	TGTGCCACCTCGCGGGAGGGCCCTAGCACCGGGGAGCTGTTTTTT
13	TRBV19	TRBJ1-1	many	NA	CASSTLTTAEAFF	TGTGCCAGTAGTACTCTAACCACGGCTGAAGCTTTCTTT
14	TRBV6-5	TRBJ2-1	many	TRBD2	CASSSTSGRNEQFF	TGTGCCAGCAGTTCAACTAGCGGGAGGAATGAGCAGTTCTTC
17	TRBV4-2	TRBJ2-5	many	TRBD2	CASSQNGWASGRETQYF	TGTGCCAGCAGCCAGAACGGGTGGGCTAGCGGGAGAGAGACCCAGTACTTC
17	TRBV6-2/TRBV6-3	TRBJ2-1	many	TRBD2	CASSSRTSGSAYNEQFF	TGTGCCAGCAGTTCGCGGACTAGCGGTTCCGCCTACAATGAGCAGTTCTTC
14	TRBV4-3	TRBJ1-6	many	NA	CASSQGHYNSPLHF	TGCGCCAGCAGCCAGGGACACTATAATTCACCCCTCCACTTT
13	TRBV6-5	TRBJ2-1	many	TRBD1	CASSYSTGGGQFF	TGTGCCAGCAGTTACTCGACAGGGGGCGGGCAGTTCTTC
15	TRBV6-6	TRBJ2-3	NA	TRBD2	CASSLLAGGPGTQYF	TGTGCCAGCAGCTTACTAGCGGGAGGGCCGGGTACGCAGTATTTT
15	TRBV18	TRBJ1-5	few	NA	CASSPSGTINQPQHF	TGTGCCAGCTCACCGTCCGGGACTATCAATCAGCCCCAGCATTTT